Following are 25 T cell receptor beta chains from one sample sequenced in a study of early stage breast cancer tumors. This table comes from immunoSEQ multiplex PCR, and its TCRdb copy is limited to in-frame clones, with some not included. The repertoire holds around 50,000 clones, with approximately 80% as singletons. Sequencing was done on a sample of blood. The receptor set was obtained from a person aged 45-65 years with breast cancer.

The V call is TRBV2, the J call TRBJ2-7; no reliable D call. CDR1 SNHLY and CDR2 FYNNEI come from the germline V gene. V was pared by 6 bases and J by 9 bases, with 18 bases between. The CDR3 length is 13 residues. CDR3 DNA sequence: TGTGCCAGCAGAGGAGATCGTTCCGGCCGGCAGTACTTC. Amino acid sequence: CASRGDRSGRQYF.

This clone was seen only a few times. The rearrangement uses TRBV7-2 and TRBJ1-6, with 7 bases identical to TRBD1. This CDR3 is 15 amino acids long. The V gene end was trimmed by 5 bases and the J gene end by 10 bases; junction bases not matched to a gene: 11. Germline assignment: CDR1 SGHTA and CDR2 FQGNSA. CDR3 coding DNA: TGTGCCAGCAGCCCGGACAGGTCTACTGTCTCACCCCTCCACTTT. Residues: CASSPDRSTVSPLHF. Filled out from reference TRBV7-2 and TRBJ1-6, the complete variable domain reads GAGVSQSPSNKVTEKGKDVELRCDPISGHTALYWYRQSLGQGLEFLIYFQGNSAPDKSGLPSDRFSAERTGGSVSTLTIQRTQQEDSAVYLCASSPDRSTVSPLHFGNGTRLTVT.

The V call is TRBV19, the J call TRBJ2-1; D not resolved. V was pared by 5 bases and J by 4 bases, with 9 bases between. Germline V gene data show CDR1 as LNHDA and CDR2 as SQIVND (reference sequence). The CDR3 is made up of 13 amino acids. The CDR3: CASSVGSYNEQFF. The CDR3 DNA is TGTGCCAGTAGTGTCGGGTCTTACAATGAGCAGTTCTTC.

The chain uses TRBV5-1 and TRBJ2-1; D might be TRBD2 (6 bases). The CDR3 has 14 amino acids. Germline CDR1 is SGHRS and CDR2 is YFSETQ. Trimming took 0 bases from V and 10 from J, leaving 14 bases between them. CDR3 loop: CASSLGGVPPEQFF. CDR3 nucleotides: TGCGCCAGCAGCTTGGGCGGGGTGCCCCCCGAGCAGTTCTTC. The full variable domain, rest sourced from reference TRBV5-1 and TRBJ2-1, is KAGVTQTPRYLIKTRGQQVTLSCSPISGHRSVSWYQQTPGQGLQFLFEYFSETQRNKGNFPGRFSGRQFSNSRSEMNVSTLELGDSALYLCASSLGGVPPEQFFGPGTRLTVL.

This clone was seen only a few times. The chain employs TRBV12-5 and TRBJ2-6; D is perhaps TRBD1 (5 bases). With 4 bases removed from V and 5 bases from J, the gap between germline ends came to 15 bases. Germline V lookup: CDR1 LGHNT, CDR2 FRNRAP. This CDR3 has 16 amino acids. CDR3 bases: TGTGCTAGTGGTTGCGCAGGACAAAGTCGGGCCAACGTCCTGACTTTC. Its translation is CASGCAGQSRANVLTF.

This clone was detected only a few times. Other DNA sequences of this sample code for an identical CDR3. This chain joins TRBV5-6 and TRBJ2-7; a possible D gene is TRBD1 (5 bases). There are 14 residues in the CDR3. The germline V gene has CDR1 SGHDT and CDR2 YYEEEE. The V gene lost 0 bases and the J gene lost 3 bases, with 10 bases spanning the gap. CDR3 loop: CASSLGQGRYEQYF. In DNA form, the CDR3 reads TGTGCCAGCAGCTTGGGCCAGGGTCGCTACGAGCAGTACTTC.

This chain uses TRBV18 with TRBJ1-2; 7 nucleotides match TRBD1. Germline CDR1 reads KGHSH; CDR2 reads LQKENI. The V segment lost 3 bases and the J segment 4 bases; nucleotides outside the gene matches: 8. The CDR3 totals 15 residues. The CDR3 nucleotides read TGTGCCAGCTCACCGGGTTGGGGACAGATCTATGGCTACACCTTC. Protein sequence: CASSPGWGQIYGYTF.

As DNA, the CDR3 is TGTGCCAGCAGCGTAGCTGGGGGTGGAAGTTACAATGAGCAGTTCTTC. Its protein product is CASSVAGGGSYNEQFF. This chain connects TRBV9 to TRBJ2-1; D may match TRBD1 or TRBD2 (5 bases each). V was shortened by 0 bases and J by 4 bases, with 14 bases between the two germline ends. Germline V CDR1 and CDR2: SGDLS, YYNGEE. The CDR3 has 16 amino acids.

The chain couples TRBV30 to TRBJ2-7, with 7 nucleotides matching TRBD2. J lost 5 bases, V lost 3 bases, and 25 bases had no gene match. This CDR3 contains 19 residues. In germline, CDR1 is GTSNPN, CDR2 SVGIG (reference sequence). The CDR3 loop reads CAWRGRGKERLRLFDEQYF. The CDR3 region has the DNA TGTGCCTGGAGGGGGAGGGGCAAGGAACGTCTACGCCTGTTCGACGAGCAGTACTTC. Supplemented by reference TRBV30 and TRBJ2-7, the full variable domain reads SQTIHQWPATLVQPVGSPLSLECTVEGTSNPNLYWYRQAAGRGLQLLFYSVGIGQISSEVPQNLSASRPQDRQFILSSKKLLLSDSGFYLCAWRGRGKERLRLFDEQYFGPGTRLTVT.

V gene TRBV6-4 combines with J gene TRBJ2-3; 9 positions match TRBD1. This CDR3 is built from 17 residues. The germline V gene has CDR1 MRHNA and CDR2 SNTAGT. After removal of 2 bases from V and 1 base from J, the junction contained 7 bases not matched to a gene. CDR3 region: CASSDRYRGQGTDTQYF. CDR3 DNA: TGTGCCAGCAGTGACCGCTACAGGGGGCAGGGCACAGATACGCAGTATTTT.

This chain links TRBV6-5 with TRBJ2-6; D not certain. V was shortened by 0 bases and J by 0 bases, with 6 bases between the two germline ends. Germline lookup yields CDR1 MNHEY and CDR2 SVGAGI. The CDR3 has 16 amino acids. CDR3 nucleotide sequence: TGTGCCAGCAGTTACTCTTGGGTCTCTGGGGCCAACGTCCTGACTTTC. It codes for CASSYSWVSGANVLTF.

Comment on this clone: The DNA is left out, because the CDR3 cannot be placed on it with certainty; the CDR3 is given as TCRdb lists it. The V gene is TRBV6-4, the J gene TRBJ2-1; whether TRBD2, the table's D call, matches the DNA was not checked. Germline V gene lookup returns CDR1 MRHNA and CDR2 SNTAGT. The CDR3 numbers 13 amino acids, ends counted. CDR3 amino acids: CASSDFRGNEQFF.

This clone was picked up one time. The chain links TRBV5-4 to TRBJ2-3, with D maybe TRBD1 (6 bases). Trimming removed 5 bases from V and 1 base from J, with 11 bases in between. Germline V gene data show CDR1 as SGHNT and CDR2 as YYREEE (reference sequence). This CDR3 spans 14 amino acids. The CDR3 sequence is CASRESGGTDTQYF. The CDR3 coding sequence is TGTGCCAGCAGGGAGTCAGGGGGCACAGATACGCAGTATTTT.

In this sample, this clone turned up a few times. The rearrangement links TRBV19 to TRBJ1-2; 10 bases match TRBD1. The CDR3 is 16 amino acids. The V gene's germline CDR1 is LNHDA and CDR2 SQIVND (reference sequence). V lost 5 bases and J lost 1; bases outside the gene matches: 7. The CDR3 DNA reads TGTGCCAGTAGTGCCGGGACAGGGGTTGGTAACTATGGCTACACCTTC. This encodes CASSAGTGVGNYGYTF.

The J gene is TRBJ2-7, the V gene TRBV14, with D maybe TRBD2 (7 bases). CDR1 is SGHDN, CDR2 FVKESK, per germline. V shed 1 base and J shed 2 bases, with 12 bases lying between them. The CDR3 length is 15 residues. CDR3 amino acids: CASSQVGGRPYEQYF. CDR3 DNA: TGTGCCAGCAGCCAAGTGGGGGGGCGTCCCTACGAGCAGTACTTC.

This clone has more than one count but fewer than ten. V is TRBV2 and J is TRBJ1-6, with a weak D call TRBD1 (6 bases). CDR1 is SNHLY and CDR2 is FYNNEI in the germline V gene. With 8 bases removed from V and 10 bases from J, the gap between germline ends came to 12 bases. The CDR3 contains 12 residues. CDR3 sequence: CASRGGQSPLHF. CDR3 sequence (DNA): TGTGCCAGCCGAGGGGGGCAGTCACCCCTCCACTTT.

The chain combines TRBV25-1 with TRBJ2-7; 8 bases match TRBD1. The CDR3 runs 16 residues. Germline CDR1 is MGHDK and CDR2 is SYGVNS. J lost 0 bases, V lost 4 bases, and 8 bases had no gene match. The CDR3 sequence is CASSGRRDRTSYEQYF. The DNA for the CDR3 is TGTGCCAGCAGTGGACGCCGGGACAGGACCTCCTACGAGCAGTACTTC.

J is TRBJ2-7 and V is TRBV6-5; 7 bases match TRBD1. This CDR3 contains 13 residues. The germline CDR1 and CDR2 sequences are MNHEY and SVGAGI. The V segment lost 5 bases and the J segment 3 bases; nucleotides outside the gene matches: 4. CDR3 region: CASSDRQGYEQYF. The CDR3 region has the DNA TGTGCCAGCAGTGACCGACAGGGCTACGAGCAGTACTTC.

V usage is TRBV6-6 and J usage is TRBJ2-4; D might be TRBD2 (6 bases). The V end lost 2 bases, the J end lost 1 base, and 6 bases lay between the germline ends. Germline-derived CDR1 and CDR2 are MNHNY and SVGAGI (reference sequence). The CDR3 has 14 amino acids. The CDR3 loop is CASSYSGAKNIQYF. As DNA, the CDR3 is TGTGCCAGCAGTTACAGCGGGGCCAAAAACATTCAGTACTTC.

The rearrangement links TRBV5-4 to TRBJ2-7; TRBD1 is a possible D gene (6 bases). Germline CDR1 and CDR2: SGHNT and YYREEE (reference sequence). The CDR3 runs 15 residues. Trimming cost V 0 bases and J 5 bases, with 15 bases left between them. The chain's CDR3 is CASSLAPGAGDEQYF. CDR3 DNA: TGTGCCAGCAGCTTGGCCCCGGGTGCAGGGGACGAGCAGTACTTC.

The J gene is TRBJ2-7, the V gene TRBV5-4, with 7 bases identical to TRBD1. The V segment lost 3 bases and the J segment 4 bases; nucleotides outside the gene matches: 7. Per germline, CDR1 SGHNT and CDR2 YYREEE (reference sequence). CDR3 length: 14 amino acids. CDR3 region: CASSSPGTEYEQYF. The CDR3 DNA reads TGTGCCAGCAGCTCCCCCGGGACAGAATACGAGCAGTACTTC.

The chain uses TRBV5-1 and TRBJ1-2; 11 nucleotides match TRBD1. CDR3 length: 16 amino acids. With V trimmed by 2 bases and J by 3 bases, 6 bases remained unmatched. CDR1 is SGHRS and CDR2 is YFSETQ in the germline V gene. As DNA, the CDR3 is TGCGCCAGCAGCTTAAACCCGGGACAGGGGGACTATGGCTACACCTTC. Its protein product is CASSLNPGQGDYGYTF.

The CDR3: CAWSPGAGFEGETQYF. The CDR3 DNA sequence: TGTGCCTGGAGTCCGGGGGCAGGGTTTGAGGGAGAGACCCAGTACTTC. This chain links TRBV30 with TRBJ2-5; D is possibly TRBD1 or TRBD2 (6 bases each). The CDR3 totals 16 residues. Germline CDR1 GTSNPN, CDR2 SVGIG (reference sequence). V lost 2 bases and J lost 4, with 20 bases in between.

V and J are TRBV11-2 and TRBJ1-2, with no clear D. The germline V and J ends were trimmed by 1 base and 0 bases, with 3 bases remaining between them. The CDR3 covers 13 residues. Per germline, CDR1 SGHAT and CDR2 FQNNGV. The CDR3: CASSLGSNYGYTF. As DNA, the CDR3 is TGTGCCAGCAGCTTAGGGTCTAACTATGGCTACACCTTC. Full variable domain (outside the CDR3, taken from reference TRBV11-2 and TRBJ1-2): EAGVAQSPRYKIIEKRQSVAFWCNPISGHATLYWYQQILGQGPKLLIQFQNNGVVDDSQLPKDRFSAERLKGVDSTLKIQPAKLEDSAVYLCASSLGSNYGYTFGSGTRLTVV.

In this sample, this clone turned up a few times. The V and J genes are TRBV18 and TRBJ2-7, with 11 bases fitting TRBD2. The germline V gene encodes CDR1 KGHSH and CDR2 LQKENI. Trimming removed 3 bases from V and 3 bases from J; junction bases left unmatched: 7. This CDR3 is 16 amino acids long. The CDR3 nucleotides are TGTGCCAGCTCACCGACTAGCGGGATCGGGTACTACGAGCAGTACTTC. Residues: CASSPTSGIGYYEQYF.